A single sample is the source of the 16 T cell receptor beta chains below, sequenced in a study of T cell repertoires in cytomegalovirus infection. Their target antigens are unknown. TCRdb re-analysed the reads in MiXCR, keeping a single row per CDR3 protein. The sample includes approximately 310,000 distinct CDR3 sequences, approximately 25% of them seen just once. The sample here was cultured PBMCs, taken from culture after CMV antigen stimulation. These receptor sequences come from a human donor in good health (CMV status not recorded). Some clones in this sample may be carry-over from other donors' samples.

The V and J genes are TRBV27 and TRBJ2-7; D uncertain. With 10 bases removed from V and 3 bases from J, the gap between germline ends came to 4 bases. CDR1 and CDR2 from the germline V gene are MNHEY and SMNVEV (reference sequence). The CDR3 totals 9 residues. CDR3 protein: CAIVYEQYV. DNA for the CDR3: TGTGCCATCGTCTACGAGCAGTACGTC.

This clonotype turned up a few times. J is TRBJ2-1 and V is TRBV4-1; 10 nucleotides match TRBD1. Losses at the gene ends were 3 bases for V and 6 bases for J; bases not matched to a gene: 14. Germline V gene data show CDR1 as MGHRA and CDR2 as YSYEKL. The CDR3 spans 18 residues. The CDR3 coding sequence is TGCGCCAGCAGCCATGATACTCTCCGGACAGGGGGTCTCAATGAGCAGTTCTTC. It yields the protein CASSHDTLRTGGLNEQFF.

This clonotype was counted only a few times. The chain carries TRBV29-1 and TRBJ2-1, with TRBD2 identical over 8 bases. V dropped 3 bases and J dropped 4; count of bases not matched to a gene: 5. The V gene's germline CDR1 is SQVTM and CDR2 ANQGSEA. The CDR3 extends over 14 amino acids. The CDR3 loop is CSVDGRARYNEQFF. The CDR3 DNA is TGCAGCGTTGACGGGAGGGCCAGGTACAATGAGCAGTTCTTC.

The chain recombines TRBV20-1 with TRBJ2-5, with D maybe TRBD1 (6 bases). CDR3 length: 12 amino acids. Trimming shortened V by 2 bases and J by 4 bases, and 8 bases separated the two germline ends. The V gene's germline CDR1 is DFQATT and CDR2 SNEGSKA (reference sequence). This CDR3 is CSARLGGETQYF. The CDR3 bases are TGCAGTGCTAGATTAGGGGGAGAGACCCAGTACTTC.

The chain is built from TRBV30 and TRBJ2-6; the D is unclear. Deletions cut 2 bases from V and 1 base from J, with 0 bases between. CDR3 length: 12 residues. CDR1 and CDR2 from the germline V gene are GTSNPN and SVGIG (reference sequence). Written as DNA, the CDR3 is TGTGCCTGGAGTTCTGGGGCCAACGTCCTGACTTTC. It encodes CAWSSGANVLTF.

The genes are TRBV6-2 or TRBV6-3 and TRBJ2-2; 8 bases agree with TRBD1. The length of the CDR3 is 12 residues. Germline loops: CDR1 MNHEY, CDR2 SVGEGT. Trimming at V came to 11 bases and at J to 9 bases, leaving 8 bases not matched to a gene. The CDR3 loop reads CAGGQGWRELFF. The DNA for the CDR3 is TGTGCCGGCGGACAGGGCTGGCGGGAGCTGTTTTTT.

In this sample, this clonotype turned up a few times. The V gene is TRBV20-1, the J gene TRBJ2-7, with D unresolved. V was clipped by 2 bases and J by 4 bases, with 12 bases between them. Germline loops: CDR1 DFQATT, CDR2 SNEGSKA (reference sequence). The CDR3 has 13 amino acids. CDR3 nucleotide sequence: TGCAGTGCTAGAAGGGATGCTAGTTACGAGCAGTACGTC. It codes for CSARRDASYEQYV.

The genes are TRBV6-2 or TRBV6-3 and TRBJ2-3; unclear D gene. The CDR3 is 15 residues long. Germline V gene data show CDR1 as MNHEY and CDR2 as SVGEGT. The germline V and J ends were trimmed by 6 bases and 0 bases, with 13 bases remaining between them. The CDR3 region has the DNA TGTGCCAGCAGCATGCAAGGAGTTAGCACAGATACGCAGTATTTT. Its protein product is CASSMQGVSTDTQYF.

The chain joins TRBV28 to TRBJ2-3; weak D call: TRBD2 (5 bases). Trimming stripped 4 bases from V and 6 bases from J, with 23 bases between. The CDR3 length is 17 residues. Germline V gene data show CDR1 as MDHEN and CDR2 as SYDVKM. CDR3 sequence reads: CASSSIREARARDTQYF. For the CDR3, the DNA is TGTGCCAGCAGTTCGATCCGGGAAGCCCGGGCTAGGGATACGCAGTATTTT.

V gene TRBV5-4 combines with J gene TRBJ1-1; unclear D gene. CDR1 and CDR2 (germline): SGHNT, YYREEE (reference sequence). This CDR3 has 13 residues. V was cut by 0 bases and J by 8 bases, with 11 bases left in between. DNA for the CDR3: TGTGCCAGCAGCTTGGGGGAGGGTAGAGAAGCTTTCTTT. The encoded protein is CASSLGEGREAFF.

The chain carries TRBV5-1 and TRBJ2-1, with D possibly being TRBD2 (5 bases). CDR3 length equals 15 residues. CDR1 and CDR2 (germline): SGHRS, YFSETQ. Trimming stripped 0 bases from V and 6 bases from J, with 13 bases between. CDR3 sequence reads: CASSLVDGVGNEQFF. The CDR3, as DNA: TGCGCCAGCAGCTTGGTTGACGGGGTAGGCAATGAGCAGTTCTTC.

This clonotype was recorded many times. The rearrangement links TRBV19 to TRBJ2-3, with D hard to call. Trimming took 3 bases from V and 3 from J, leaving 4 bases between them. This CDR3 region has 12 residues. The V gene's germline CDR1 is LNHDA and CDR2 SQIVND (reference sequence). DNA for the CDR3: TGTGCCAGTAGTATTACGACAGATACGCAGTATTTT. As protein: CASSITTDTQYF.

This clonotype showed up just once. The V and J genes are TRBV12-3 or TRBV12-4 and TRBJ1-5; TRBD1 might be the D (6 bases). The length of the CDR3 is 14 residues. V gave up 5 bases and J gave up 3 bases, with 11 bases separating them. Here the CDR3 reads CASSPGQINQPQHF. The CDR3 DNA reads TGTGCCAGCAGTCCCGGACAGATCAATCAGCCCCAGCATTTT.

This chain uses TRBV5-4 with TRBJ2-6; tentatively, D is TRBD1 or TRBD2 (6 bases each). Trimming removed 3 bases at V and 3 bases at J, with 19 bases between. In germline, CDR1 is SGHNT, CDR2 YYREEE (reference sequence). The CDR3 totals 18 residues. The CDR3 region has the DNA TGTGCCAGCAGCTCCAGAACAGGGAGGTCAGGTGGGGCCAACGTCCTGACTTTC. This encodes CASSSRTGRSGGANVLTF.

This clonotype showed up many times. The rearrangement uses TRBV7-9 and TRBJ2-7; 8 bases map to TRBD2. J lost 2 bases, V lost 5 bases, and 5 bases had no gene match. The germline gives CDR1 SEHNR, CDR2 FQNEAQ (reference sequence). The CDR3 covers 14 residues. CDR3 amino acids: CASSPPGLAYEQYV. The DNA of the CDR3 is TGTGCCAGCAGCCCACCGGGACTAGCCTACGAGCAGTACGTC.

This clonotype has only a few counts. This rearrangement joins TRBV28 to TRBJ2-1, with 7 bases that match TRBD2. Germline V lookup: CDR1 MDHEN, CDR2 SYDVKM. The V segment lost 3 bases and the J segment 8 bases; nucleotides outside the gene matches: 10. The CDR3 covers 15 residues. CDR3 in amino acids: CASSLWTRPPHEQFF. The CDR3 nucleotides read TGTGCCAGCAGTTTGTGGACTAGGCCCCCTCATGAGCAGTTCTTC.